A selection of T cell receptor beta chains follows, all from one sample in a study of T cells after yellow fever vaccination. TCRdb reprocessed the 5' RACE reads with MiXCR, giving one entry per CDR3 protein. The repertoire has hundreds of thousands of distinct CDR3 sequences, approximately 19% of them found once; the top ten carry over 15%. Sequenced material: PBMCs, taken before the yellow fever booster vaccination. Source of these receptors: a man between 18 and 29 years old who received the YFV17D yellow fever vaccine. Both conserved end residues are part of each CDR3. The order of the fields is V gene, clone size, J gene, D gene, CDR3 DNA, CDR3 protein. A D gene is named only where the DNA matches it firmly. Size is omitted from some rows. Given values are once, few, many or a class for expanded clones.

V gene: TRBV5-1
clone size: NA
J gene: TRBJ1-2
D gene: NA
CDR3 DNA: TGCGCCAGCAGCAGGAACTACTATGGCTACACCTTC
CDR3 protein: CASSRNYYGYTF

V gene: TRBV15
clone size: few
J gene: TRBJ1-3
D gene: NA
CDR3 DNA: TGTGCCACCAGCGGGAACCGGGGAGACACCATATATTTT
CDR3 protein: CATSGNRGDTIYF

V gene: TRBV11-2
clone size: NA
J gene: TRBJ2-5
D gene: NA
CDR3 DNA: TGTGCCAGCAGCTTAAGGGTGAAAGAGACCCAGTACTTC
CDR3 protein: CASSLRVKETQYF

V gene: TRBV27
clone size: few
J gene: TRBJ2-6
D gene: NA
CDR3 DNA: TGTGCCAGCAGTCACTCTGGGGCCAACGTCCTGACTTTC
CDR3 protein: CASSHSGANVLTF

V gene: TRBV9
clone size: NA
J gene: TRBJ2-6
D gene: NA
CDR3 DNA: TGTGCCAGCAGCGTAGATAATTCGGTTAGGTTTATTGCGAACTCTGGGGCCAACGTCCTGACTTTC
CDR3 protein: CASSVDNSVRFIANSGANVLTF

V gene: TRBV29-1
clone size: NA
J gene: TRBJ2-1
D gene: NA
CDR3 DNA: TGCAGCGTTCCCAGTTCGAGAGGGGGGGGCTTCAATGAGCAGTTCTTC
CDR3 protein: CSVPSSRGGGFNEQFF

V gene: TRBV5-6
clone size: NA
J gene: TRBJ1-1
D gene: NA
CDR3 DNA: TGTGCCAGCAGCCAGTTCCTACTCAACACTGAAGCTTTCTTT
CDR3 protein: CASSQFLLNTEAFF

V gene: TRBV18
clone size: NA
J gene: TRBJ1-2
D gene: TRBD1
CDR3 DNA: TGTGCCAGCTTCCCCTTGACAGGGATTAACTATGGCTACACCTTC
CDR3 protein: CASFPLTGINYGYTF

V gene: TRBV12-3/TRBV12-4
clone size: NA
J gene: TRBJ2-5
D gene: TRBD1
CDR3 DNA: TGTGCCAGCCAGACAGGGGAACGGGAGACCCAGTACTTC
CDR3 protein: CASQTGERETQYF

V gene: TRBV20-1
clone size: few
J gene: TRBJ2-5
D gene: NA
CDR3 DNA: TGCAGTGCTAGGCTGGCAGGGAAGGAGACCCAGTACTTC
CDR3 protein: CSARLAGKETQYF

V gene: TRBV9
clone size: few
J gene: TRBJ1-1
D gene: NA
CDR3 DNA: TGTGCCAGCAGCCCTCAGTGGGGTTACACTGAAGCTTTCTTT
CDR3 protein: CASSPQWGYTEAFF

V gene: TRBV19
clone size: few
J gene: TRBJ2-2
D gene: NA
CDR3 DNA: TGTGCCAGTACAGTACCTAACGGGGTAACCACCGGGGAGCTGTTTTTT
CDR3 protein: CASTVPNGVTTGELFF

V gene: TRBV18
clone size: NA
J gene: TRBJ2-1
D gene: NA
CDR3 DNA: TGTGCCAGCTCACCAGAGCTGACTTACAATGAGCAGTTCTTC
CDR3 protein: CASSPELTYNEQFF

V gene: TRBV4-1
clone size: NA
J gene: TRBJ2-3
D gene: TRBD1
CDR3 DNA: TGCGCCAGCAGCCATGATACAGGGGTACTGGATACGCAGTATTTT
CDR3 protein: CASSHDTGVLDTQYF

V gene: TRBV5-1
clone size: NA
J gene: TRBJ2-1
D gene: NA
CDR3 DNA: TGCGCCAGCAGCTCCCGCCTCGGGGGTCTGCCGTTCTTC
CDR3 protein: CASSSRLGGLPFF

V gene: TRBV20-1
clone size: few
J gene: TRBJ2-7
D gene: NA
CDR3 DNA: TGCAGTGCTAGAGGGGCGAGGTACGAGCAGTACTTC
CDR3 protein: CSARGARYEQYF

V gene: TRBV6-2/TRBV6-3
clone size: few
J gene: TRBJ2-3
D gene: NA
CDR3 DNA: TGTGCCAGCAGTTACCCACAGGGCCTCCGCACAGATACGCAGTATTTT
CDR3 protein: CASSYPQGLRTDTQYF

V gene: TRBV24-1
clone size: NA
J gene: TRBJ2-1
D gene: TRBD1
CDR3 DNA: TGTGCCACCAGTGAGGGGACAGGATCCTTCTACAATGAGCAGTTCTTC
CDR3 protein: CATSEGTGSFYNEQFF

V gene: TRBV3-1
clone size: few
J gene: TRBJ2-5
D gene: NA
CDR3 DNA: TGTGCCAGCAGCCAACACCGGGACGTAGAGACCCAGTACTTC
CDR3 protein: CASSQHRDVETQYF

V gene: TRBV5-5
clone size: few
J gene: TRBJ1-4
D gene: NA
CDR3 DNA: TGTGCCAGCAGCGTATCGGTGGGGGCTTCTAATGAAAAACTGTTTTTT
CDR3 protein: CASSVSVGASNEKLFF

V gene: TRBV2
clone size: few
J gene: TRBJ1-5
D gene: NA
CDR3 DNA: TGTGCCAGCAGTGACGGGGGGCTTCAGCCCCAGCATTTT
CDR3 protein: CASSDGGLQPQHF

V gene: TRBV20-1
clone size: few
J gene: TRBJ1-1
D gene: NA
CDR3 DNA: TGCAGTGCTAGAGGGCAGAGGGGGTCTGAAGCTTTCTTT
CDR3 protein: CSARGQRGSEAFF

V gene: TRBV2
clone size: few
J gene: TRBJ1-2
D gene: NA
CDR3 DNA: TGTGCCAGCAGTGTTAGGGGAACGGAGGGCTACACCTTC
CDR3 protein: CASSVRGTEGYTF

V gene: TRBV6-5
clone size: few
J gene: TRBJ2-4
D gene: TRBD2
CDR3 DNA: TGTGCCAGCAGTTACTCGTGGGGCGGGGGGAACAAAAACATTCAGTACTTC
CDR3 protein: CASSYSWGGGNKNIQYF

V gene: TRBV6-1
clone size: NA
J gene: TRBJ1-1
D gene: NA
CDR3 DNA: TGTGCCAGCAGTGAAAAGGGTGGCACTGAAGCTTTCTTT
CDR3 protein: CASSEKGGTEAFF

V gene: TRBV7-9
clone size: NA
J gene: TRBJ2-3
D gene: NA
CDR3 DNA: TGTGCCAGCAGCTTAAAGGGCCGCTACACAGATACGCAGTATTTT
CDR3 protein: CASSLKGRYTDTQYF

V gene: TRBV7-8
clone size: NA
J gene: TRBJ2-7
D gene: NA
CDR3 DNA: TGTGCCAGCAGCTTAGACCCGGGACAACTATACTCCTACGAGCAGTACTTC
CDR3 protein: CASSLDPGQLYSYEQYF

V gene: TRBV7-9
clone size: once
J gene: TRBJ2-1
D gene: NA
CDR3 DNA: TGTGCCAGCAGCGACAACCGGCCGGAGCAGTTCTTC
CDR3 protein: CASSDNRPEQFF

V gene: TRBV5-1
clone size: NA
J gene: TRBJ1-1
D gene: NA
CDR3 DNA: TGCGCCAGCAGCTTACCCGTTGGGAACACTGAAGCTTTCTTT
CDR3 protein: CASSLPVGNTEAFF

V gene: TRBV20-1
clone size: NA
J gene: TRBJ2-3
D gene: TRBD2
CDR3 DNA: TGCAGTGCCCCTCGAAGCGGGGTCACAGATACGCAGTATTTT
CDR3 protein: CSAPRSGVTDTQYF

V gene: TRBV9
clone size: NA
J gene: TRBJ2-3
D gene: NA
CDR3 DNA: TGTGCCAGCGGGGGAGTTGGAGATACGCAGTATTTT
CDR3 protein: CASGGVGDTQYF

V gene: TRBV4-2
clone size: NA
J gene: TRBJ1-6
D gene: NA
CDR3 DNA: TGTGCCAGCAGCGACGGGCCATTATCACCCCTCCACTTT
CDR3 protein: CASSDGPLSPLHF

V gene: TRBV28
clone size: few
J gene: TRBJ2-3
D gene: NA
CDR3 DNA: TGTGCCAGCAGTTCTGGACCCACCACAGATACGCAGTATTTT
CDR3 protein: CASSSGPTTDTQYF

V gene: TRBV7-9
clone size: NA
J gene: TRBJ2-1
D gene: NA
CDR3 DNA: TGTGCCAGCAGCTTAGTGGCACAGGATTACAATGAGCAGTTCTTC
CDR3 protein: CASSLVAQDYNEQFF

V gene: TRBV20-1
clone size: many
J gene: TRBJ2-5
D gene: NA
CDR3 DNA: TGCAGTGCTAGAGAGCGCACGGAGACCCAGTACTTC
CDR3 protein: CSARERTETQYF

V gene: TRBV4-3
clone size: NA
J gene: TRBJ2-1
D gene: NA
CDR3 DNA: TGCGCCAGCAGCCAAAGACAGGGAGGGGATGAGCAGTTCTTC
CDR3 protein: CASSQRQGGDEQFF

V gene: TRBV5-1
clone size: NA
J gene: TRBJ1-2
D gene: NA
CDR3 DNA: TGCGCCAGCAGCTTGGCCTTGGGGGATTATGGCTACACCTTC
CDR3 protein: CASSLALGDYGYTF

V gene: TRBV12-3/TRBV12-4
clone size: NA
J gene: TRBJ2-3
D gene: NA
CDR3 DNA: TGTGCCAGCAGTACCCGACCGAACACAGATACGCAGTATTTT
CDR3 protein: CASSTRPNTDTQYF

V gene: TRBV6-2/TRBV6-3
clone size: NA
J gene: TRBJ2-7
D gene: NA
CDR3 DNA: TGTGCCAGCGGAACAACTGCCTACGAGCAGTACTTC
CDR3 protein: CASGTTAYEQYF

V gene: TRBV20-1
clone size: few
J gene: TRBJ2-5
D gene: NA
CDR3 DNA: TGCAGTGCTAGAGAGGGGGGGGCTGGGACCCAGTACTTC
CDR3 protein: CSAREGGAGTQYF

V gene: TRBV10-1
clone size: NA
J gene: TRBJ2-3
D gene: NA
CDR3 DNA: TGCGCCCTACGTTGGTTGGACCGCACAGATACGCAGTATTTT
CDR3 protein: CALRWLDRTDTQYF

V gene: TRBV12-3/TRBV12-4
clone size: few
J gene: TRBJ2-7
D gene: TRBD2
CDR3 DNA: TGTGCCAGCAGCCATCCCGGGACTAGCTACGAGCAGTACTTC
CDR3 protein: CASSHPGTSYEQYF

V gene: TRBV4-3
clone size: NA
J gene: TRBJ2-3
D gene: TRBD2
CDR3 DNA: TGCGCCAGCAGCCAGAATAGCGGGGGGGCCACAGATACGCAGTATTTT
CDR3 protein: CASSQNSGGATDTQYF

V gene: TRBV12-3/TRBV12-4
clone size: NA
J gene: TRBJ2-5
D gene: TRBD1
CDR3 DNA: TGTGCCAGCGCCCCCGGGACAGGTAGCTTTGGGGAGACCCAGTACTTC
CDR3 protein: CASAPGTGSFGETQYF

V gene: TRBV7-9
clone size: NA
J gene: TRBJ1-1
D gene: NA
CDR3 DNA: TGTGCCAGCAGCCCGGCGGGCCTCGAAGCTTTCTTT
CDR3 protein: CASSPAGLEAFF

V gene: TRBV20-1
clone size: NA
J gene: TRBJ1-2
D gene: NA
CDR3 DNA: TGCAGTGCTAGAGCGGACAGTCGGGATGGCTACACCTTC
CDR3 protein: CSARADSRDGYTF

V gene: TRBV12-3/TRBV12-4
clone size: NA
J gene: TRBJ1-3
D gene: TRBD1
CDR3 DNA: TGTGCCAGCAGTCCAGGGGGGTTTTCCTCCTACACCATATATTTT
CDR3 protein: CASSPGGFSSYTIYF

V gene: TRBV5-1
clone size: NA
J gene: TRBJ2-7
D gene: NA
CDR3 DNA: TGCGCCAGCAGCTTGGTCTCAACACAGGCCATCTCCTCTGGCGAGCAGTACTTC
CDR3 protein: CASSLVSTQAISSGEQYF

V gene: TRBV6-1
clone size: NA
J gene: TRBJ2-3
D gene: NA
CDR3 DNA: TGTGCCAGCAGTGAGGACTTTTACACAGATACGCAGTATTTT
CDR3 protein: CASSEDFYTDTQYF

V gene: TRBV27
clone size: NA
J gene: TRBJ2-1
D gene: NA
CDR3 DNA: TGTGCCAGCGCCTTGGGTCGGCTTTATGAGCAGTTCTTC
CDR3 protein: CASALGRLYEQFF

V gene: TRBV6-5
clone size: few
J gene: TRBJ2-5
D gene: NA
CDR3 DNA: TGTGCCAGCAGTTACGACAGACAAGAGACCCAGTACTTC
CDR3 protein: CASSYDRQETQYF

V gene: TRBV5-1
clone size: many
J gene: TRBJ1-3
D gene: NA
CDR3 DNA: TGCGCCAGCAGCTTGGGGGCTGACTTCTCTGGAAACACCATATATTTT
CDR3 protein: CASSLGADFSGNTIYF

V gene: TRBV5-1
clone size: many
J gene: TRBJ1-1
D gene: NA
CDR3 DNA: TGCGCCAGCAGCTTGCAGGGGACGAACACTGAAGCTTTCTTT
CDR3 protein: CASSLQGTNTEAFF

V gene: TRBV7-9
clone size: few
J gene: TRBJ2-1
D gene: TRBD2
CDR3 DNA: TGTGCCAGCAGCTTTGGCGGTTTGGCAGGGAGGGATGAGCAGTTCTTC
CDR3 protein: CASSFGGLAGRDEQFF

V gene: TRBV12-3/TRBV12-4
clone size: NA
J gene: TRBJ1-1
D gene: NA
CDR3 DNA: TGTGCCAGCAGCCAGCTGGGGTACACTGAAGCTTTCTTT
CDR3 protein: CASSQLGYTEAFF

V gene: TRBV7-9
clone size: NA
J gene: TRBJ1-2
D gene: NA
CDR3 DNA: TGTGCCAGCAGCCTGGGGTCAGGCCCGACCTATGGCTACACCTTC
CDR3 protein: CASSLGSGPTYGYTF

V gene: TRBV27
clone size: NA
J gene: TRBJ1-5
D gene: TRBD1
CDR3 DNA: TGTGCCAGCAGTTTAAGGAGTGTGGAGGGGGCGAGCTTGTCCCATCAGCCCCAGCATTTT
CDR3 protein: CASSLRSVEGASLSHQPQHF

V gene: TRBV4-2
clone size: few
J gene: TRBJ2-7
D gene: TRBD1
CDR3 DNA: TGTGCCAGCAGCCAACGGACAGGGGGTATTTACGAGCAGTACTTC
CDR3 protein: CASSQRTGGIYEQYF

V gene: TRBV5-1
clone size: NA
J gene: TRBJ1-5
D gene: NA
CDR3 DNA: TGCGCCAGCAGCCGCATTCCGGGCAGCAATCAGCCCCAGCATTTT
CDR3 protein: CASSRIPGSNQPQHF

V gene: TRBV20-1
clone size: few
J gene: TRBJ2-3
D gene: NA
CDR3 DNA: TGCAGTGCTAGGTACGGGCCCGGTACGCAGTATTTT
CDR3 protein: CSARYGPGTQYF